This section outlines one TCR beta chain sequence together with its context. The antigen is not known. The CDR3 is made up of 12 amino acids. Germline CDR1 and CDR2: MNHEY and SVGAGI. The sample originates from a study of shared clonotypes between healthy human individuals. As for the study in general: Three plates were used per donor for CD4 naive, three for CD4 memory, two for CD8 naive and one for CD8 memory.

Repertoires were generated with immunoSEQ multiplex PCR, while TCRdb's copy carries only in-frame clones and drops some. The repertoire holds over a million clones, under 80% seen once, with approximately 1.3% in the top ten. General observations from the study: In this cohort, only blood was sampled, and tissue repertoires likely differ.

Sequenced sample: memory CD4+ T cells sorted from blood. Subset given: CD45RA-negative fraction. This chain uses TRBV6-5 with TRBJ2-5; D perhaps matches TRBD1 (6 bases). The DNA matches TRBJ2-7 better at its end, which makes the J call doubtful. This TCR derives from a man aged 18-30 years in good health. Here the CDR3 reads CASRPTGYEQYF. The CDR3 DNA reads as TGTGCCAGCAGGCCGACAGGCTACGAGCAGTACTTC.